Below, one T cell receptor (beta chain) is given with its context. Its specificity is unknown. This sample stems from a study of STAT5B mutations in CD4+ large granular lymphocyte leukemia. Study-wide findings and caveats: CD4-sorted patient repertoires seemed more clonal than healthy CD4+ repertoires. Over 20% of private leukemic clonotypes occurred rarely in other patients' non-leukemic repertoires.

Here immunoSEQ multiplex PCR was the method, and the copy in TCRdb shows in-frame clones only, minus some. The profile shows 30,000 to 40,000 clones, 69% of them singletons. V was pared by 2 bases and J by 4 bases, with 8 bases between. This CDR3 contains 13 residues. From germline, CDR1 is MNHEY and CDR2 SVGAGI. This TCR was sampled from a human donor in good health. This chain uses TRBV6-5 with TRBJ1-1; D remains unclear. The sample comprised CD4+ T cells from blood buffy coats. As DNA, the CDR3 is TGTGCCAGCAGTTACACCGACGGCACTGAAGCTTTCTTT. It yields the protein CASSYTDGTEAFF.